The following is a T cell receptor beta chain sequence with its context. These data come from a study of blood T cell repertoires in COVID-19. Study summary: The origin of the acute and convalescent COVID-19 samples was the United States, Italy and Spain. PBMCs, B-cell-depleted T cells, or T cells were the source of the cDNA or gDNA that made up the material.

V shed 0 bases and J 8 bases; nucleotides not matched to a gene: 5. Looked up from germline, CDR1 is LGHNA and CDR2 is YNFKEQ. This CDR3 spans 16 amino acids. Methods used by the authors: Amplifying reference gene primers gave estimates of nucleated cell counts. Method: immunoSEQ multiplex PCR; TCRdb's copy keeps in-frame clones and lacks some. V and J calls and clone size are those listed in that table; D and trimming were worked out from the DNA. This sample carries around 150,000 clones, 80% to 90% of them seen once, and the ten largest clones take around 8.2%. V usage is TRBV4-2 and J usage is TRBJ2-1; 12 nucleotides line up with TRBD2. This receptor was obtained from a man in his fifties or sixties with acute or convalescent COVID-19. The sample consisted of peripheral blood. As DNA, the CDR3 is TGTGCCAGCAGCCAAGAAGGACTAGCGGGATGGGATGAGCAGTTCTTC. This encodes CASSQEGLAGWDEQFF.